This T cell receptor beta chain was sequenced for a study of T cell changes during pregnancy in multiple sclerosis. The ends lost 2 bases at V and 5 bases at J; junction bases unmatched: 13. CDR3 length: 18 amino acids. Per germline, CDR1 MDHEN and CDR2 SYDVKM. The data were produced by immunoSEQ multiplex PCR, yet TCRdb's version contains in-frame clones alone and is incomplete. The sample holds over 55,000 clones; 80% to 90% are singletons and the top ten take over 4%. The chain recombines TRBV28 with TRBJ2-2, with TRBD1 identical over 8 bases. The TCR was taken from a human donor whose cells served as feeder cells for cultures in a pregnancy study. Specimen: peripheral blood from another person, used as feeder cells. The CDR3 DNA sequence: TGTGCCAGCAGTTTACGCCTCGACTCAGGGGGCGCGACCGGGGAGCTGTTTTTT. The encoded protein is CASSLRLDSGGATGELFF.